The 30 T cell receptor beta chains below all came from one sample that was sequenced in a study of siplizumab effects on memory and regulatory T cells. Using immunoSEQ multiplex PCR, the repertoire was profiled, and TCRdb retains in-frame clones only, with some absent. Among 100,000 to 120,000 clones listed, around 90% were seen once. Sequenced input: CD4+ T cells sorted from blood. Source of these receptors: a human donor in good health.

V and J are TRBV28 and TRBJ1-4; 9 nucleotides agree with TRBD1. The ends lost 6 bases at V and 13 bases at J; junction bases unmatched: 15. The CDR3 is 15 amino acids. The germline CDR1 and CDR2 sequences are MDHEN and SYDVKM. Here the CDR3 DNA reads TGTGCCAGCAGGGGTTCCGGGACAGGGACTCTTCTACTGTTTTTT. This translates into CASRGSGTGTLLLFF.

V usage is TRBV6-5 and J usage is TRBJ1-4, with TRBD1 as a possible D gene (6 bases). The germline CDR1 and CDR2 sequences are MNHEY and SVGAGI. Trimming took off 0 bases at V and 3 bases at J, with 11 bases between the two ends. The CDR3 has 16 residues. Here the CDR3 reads CASSYSRGPPNEKLFF. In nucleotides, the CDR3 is TGTGCCAGCAGTTACTCCCGGGGGCCTCCTAATGAAAAACTGTTTTTT.

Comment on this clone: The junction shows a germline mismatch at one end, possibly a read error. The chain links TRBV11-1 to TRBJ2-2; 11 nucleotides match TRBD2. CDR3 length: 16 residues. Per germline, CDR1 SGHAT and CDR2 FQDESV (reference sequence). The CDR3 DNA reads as TGTGCCAGCAGAACTAGCGGGGGATCGAAAACCGGGGAGCTGTTTTTT. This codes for CASRTSGGSKTGELFF.

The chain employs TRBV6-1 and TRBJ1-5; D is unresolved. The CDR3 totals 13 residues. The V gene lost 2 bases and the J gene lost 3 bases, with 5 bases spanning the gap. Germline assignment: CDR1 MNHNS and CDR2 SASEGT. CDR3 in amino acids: CASSEYDNQPQHF. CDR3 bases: TGTGCCAGCAGTGAATATGACAATCAGCCCCAGCATTTT.

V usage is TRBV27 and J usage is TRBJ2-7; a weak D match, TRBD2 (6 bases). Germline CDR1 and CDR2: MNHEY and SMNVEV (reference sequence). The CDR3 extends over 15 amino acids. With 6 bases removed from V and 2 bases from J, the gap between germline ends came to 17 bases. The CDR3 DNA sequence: TGTGCCAGCAGCGATAAAGGAGGGCAGGCCTACGAGCAGTACTTC. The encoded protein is CASSDKGGQAYEQYF.

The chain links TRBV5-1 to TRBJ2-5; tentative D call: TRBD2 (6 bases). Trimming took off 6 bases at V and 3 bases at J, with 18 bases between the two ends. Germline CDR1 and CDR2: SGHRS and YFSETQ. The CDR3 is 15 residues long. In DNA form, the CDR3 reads TGCGCCAGCACAAAGGCAGCGGGTCTTAAAGAGACCCAGTACTTC. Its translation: CASTKAAGLKETQYF.

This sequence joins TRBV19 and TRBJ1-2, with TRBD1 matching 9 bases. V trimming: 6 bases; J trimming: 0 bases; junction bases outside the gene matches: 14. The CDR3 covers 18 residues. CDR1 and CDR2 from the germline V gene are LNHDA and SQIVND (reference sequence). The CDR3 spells CASRTPWTGATANYGYTF. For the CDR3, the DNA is TGTGCCAGTAGGACACCCTGGACAGGGGCCACAGCTAACTATGGCTACACCTTC.

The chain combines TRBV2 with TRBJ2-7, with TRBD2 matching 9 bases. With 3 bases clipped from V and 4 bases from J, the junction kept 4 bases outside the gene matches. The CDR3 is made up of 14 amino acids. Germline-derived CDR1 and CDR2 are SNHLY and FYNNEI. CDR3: CASSEREGLYEQYF. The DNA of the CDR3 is TGTGCCAGCAGTGAGCGGGAGGGCCTATACGAGCAGTACTTC.

CDR3 protein: CSVDRGKTEAFF. The CDR3 coding sequence is TGCAGCGTGGACAGGGGAAAAACTGAAGCTTTCTTT. The chain uses TRBV29-1 and TRBJ1-1, with 9 bases identical to TRBD1. In germline, CDR1 is SQVTM, CDR2 ANQGSEA. After removal of 6 bases from V and 5 bases from J, the junction contained 4 bases not matched to a gene. The CDR3 totals 12 residues.

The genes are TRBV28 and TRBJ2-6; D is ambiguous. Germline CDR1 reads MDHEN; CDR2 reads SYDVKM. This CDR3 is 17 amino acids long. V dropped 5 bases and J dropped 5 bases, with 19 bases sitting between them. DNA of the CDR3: TGTGCCAGCAGTGTCGCGGTGACACAAAGTCGGGCCAACGTCCTGACTTTC. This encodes CASSVAVTQSRANVLTF.

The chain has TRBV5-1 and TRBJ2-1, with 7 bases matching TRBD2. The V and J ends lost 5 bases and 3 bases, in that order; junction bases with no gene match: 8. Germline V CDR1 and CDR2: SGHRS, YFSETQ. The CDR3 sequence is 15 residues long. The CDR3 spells CASSRAGEDYNEQFF. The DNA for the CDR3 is TGCGCCAGCAGTCGGGCGGGAGAAGACTACAATGAGCAGTTCTTC.

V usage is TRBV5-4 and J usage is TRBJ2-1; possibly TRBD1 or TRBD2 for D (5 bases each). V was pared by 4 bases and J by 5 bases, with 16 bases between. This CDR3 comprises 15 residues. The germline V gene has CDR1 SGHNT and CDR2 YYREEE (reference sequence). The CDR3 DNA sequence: TGTGCCAGCAGCGGGGGACCGACGCGTGACAATGAGCAGTTCTTC. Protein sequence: CASSGGPTRDNEQFF.

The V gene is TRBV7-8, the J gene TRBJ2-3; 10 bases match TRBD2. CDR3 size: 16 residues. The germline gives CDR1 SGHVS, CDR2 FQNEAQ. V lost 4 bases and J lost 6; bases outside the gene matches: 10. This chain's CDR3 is CASSSPTSGITDTQYF. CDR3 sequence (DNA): TGTGCCAGCAGCTCTCCTACTAGCGGGATTACGGATACGCAGTATTTT.

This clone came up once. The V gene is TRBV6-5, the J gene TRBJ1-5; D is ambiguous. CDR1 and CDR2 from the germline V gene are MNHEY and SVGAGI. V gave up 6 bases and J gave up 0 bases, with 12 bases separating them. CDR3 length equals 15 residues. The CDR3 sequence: CASRVRAYSNQPQHF. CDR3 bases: TGTGCCAGCAGGGTGAGGGCCTATAGCAATCAGCCCCAGCATTTT.

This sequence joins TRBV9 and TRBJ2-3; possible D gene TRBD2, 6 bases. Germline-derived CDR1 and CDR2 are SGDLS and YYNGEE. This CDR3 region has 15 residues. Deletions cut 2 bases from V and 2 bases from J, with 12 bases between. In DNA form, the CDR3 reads TGTGCCAGCAGCGTCTCAGCGGGCAACACAGATACGCAGTATTTT. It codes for CASSVSAGNTDTQYF.

The CDR3 sequence is CAISESRGMRSTEAFF. In nucleotides, the CDR3 is TGTGCCATCAGTGAGTCTCGGGGGATGAGATCCACTGAAGCTTTCTTT. The J gene is TRBJ1-1, the V gene TRBV10-3; D might be TRBD1 (5 bases). The CDR3 is made up of 16 amino acids. The germline V gene has CDR1 ENHRY and CDR2 SYGVKD. Trimming stripped 0 bases from V and 4 bases from J, with 15 bases between.

CDR3 in amino acids: CASSVAGGTGYNEQFF. For the CDR3, the DNA is TGTGCCAGCAGCGTAGCTGGGGGGACAGGCTACAATGAGCAGTTCTTC. This chain links TRBV9 with TRBJ2-1; 8 bases match TRBD1. Germline V gene lookup returns CDR1 SGDLS and CDR2 YYNGEE. This CDR3 spans 16 amino acids. With 0 bases clipped from V and 3 bases from J, the junction kept 5 bases outside the gene matches.

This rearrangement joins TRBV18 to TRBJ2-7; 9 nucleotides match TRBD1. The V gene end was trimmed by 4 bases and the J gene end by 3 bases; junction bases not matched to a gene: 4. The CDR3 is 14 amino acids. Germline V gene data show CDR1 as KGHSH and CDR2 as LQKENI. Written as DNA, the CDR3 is TGTGCCAGCTCACGGACAGGGGTGAACTACGAGCAGTACTTC. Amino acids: CASSRTGVNYEQYF.

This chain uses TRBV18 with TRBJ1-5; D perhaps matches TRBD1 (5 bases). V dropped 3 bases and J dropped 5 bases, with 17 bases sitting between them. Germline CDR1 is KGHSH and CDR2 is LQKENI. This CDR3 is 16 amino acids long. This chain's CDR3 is CASSPQNVRAHQPQHF. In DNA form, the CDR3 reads TGTGCCAGCTCACCTCAAAATGTCAGGGCCCATCAGCCCCAGCATTTT.

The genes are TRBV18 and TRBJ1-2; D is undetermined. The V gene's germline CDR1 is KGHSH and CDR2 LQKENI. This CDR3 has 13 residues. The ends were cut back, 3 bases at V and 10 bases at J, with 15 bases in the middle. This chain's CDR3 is CASSPPGRIDYTF. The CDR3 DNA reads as TGTGCCAGCTCACCCCCTGGGCGTATCGACTACACCTTC.

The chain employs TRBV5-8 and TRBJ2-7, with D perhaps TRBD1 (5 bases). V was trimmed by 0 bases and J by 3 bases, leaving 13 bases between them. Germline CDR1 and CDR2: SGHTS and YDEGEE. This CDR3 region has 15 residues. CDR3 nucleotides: TGTGCCAGCAGCTTGGCAAGCCTAAGGGGCTACGAGCAGTACTTC. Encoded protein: CASSLASLRGYEQYF.

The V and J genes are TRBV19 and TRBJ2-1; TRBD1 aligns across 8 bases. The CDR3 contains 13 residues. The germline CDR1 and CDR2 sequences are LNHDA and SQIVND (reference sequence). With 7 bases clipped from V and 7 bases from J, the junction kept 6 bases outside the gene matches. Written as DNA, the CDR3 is TGTGCCAGTAAAATTACAGGGGGTAATGAGCAGTTCTTC. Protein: CASKITGGNEQFF.

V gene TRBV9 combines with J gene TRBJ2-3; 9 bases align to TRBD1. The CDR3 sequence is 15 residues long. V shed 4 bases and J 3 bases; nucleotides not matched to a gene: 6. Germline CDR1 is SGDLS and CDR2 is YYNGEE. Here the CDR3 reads CASSPDRGLTDTQYF. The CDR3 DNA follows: TGTGCCAGCAGCCCGGACAGGGGCTTGACAGATACGCAGTATTTT.

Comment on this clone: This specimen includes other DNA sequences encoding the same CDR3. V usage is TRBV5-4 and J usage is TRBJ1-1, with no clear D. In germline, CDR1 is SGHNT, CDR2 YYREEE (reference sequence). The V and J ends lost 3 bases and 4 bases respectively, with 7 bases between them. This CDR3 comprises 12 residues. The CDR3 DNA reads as TGTGCCAGCAGCTGGGGAAGCACTGAAGCTTTCTTT. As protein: CASSWGSTEAFF.

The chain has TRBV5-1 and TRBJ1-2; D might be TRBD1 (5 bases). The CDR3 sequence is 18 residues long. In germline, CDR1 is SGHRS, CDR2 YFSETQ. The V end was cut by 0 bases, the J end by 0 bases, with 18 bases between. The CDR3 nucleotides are TGCGCCAGCAGCTTGGCCGGGGGGATTTCAAAAGCTAACTATGGCTACACCTTC. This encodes CASSLAGGISKANYGYTF. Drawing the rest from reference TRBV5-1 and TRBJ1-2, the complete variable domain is KAGVTQTPRYLIKTRGQQVTLSCSPISGHRSVSWYQQTPGQGLQFLFEYFSETQRNKGNFPGRFSGRQFSNSRSEMNVSTLELGDSALYLCASSLAGGISKANYGYTFGSGTRLTVV.

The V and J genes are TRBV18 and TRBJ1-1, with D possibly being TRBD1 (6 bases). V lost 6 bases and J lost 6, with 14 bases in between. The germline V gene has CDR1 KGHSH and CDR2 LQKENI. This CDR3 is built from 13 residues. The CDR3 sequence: CASSRNREPEAFF. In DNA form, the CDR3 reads TGTGCCAGCTCCCGAAACAGGGAGCCTGAAGCTTTCTTT.

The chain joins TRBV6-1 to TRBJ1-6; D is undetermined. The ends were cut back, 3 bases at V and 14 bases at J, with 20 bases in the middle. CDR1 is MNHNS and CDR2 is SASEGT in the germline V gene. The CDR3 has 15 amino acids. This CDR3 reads CASSEREKIHAALHF. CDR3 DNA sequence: TGTGCCAGCAGTGAGCGGGAGAAGATTCACGCTGCCCTCCACTTT.

CDR3 sequence (DNA): TGTGCCAGTAGTATCTATGGCGGGGCCCCAACCTACGAGCAGTACTTC. Translated: CASSIYGGAPTYEQYF. The chain joins TRBV19 to TRBJ2-7, with D possibly TRBD2 on 6 matching bases. CDR3 length: 16 amino acids. V shed 3 bases and J shed 2 bases, with 17 bases lying between them. Germline CDR1 and CDR2: LNHDA and SQIVND (reference sequence).

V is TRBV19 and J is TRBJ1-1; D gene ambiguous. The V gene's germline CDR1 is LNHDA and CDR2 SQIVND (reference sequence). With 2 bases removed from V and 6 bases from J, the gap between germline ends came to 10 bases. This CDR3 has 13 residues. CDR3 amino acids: CASSIRTDSEAFF. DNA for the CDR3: TGTGCCAGTAGTATAAGAACGGACTCTGAAGCTTTCTTT.

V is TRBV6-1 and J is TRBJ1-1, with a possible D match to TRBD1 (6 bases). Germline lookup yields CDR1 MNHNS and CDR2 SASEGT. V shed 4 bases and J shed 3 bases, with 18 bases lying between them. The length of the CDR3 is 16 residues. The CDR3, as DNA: TGTGCCAGCAGTGGGGCGACAGGCACCTTGTACACTGAAGCTTTCTTT. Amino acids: CASSGATGTLYTEAFF.